The TCR beta chain described here comes from a study of early T cells in non-severe SARS-CoV-2 infection (dated by TCRdb to about 2021). Study-wide context: TCR sequencing used bulk RNA from unsorted whole blood, so alpha and beta chains could not be paired. General findings and caveats noted by the study authors: Matching against VDJdb was skewed toward anti-spike CD8 responses, likely underestimated virus-specific expansions, and missed private and CD4 specificities.

A case-control design nested within a healthcare worker cohort in London, UK, was used, with weekly nasopharyngeal swab PCR tests and blood sampling performed. Between 23 and 31 March 2020, the week of the UK lockdown, healthcare workers were enrolled and then followed up weekly for as long as 16 weeks. This clonotype has ten or more counts. What this receptor recognizes is not known. No base-level quality is on record; no much larger clone is a single base apart. CDR1 MDHEN and CDR2 SYDVKM are derived from the germline V gene. The junction shows trimming of 5 bases on V and 3 bases on J, plus 14 bases between the germline ends. From cysteine to phenylalanine, the CDR3 is 14 amino acids long. Only the CDR3 part of the read is kept: 42 bases, read in frame from the first base. The library was made by 5' RACE. Sequencer: NextSeq 500. To correct for sequencing error and PCR bias, the TCR library protocol tagged individual cDNA molecules with unique molecular identifiers. Both TCR alpha and beta chains were sequenced, and tight co-correlation was observed between alpha and beta sequence abundances in each sample. Concerning the study's data processing: Decombinator V4 was used to perform V gene, J gene and CDR3 annotation of TCR sequences. Expanded TCRs were defined as changing significantly between any two time points under a Poisson model with p below 0.0001. TCR abundances were normalised to the total number of TCRs sequenced per sample and were expressed as counts per million. MAIT TCRs were defined by TRAV1-2 paired with TRAJ12, TRAJ20 or TRAJ33, and iNKT TCRs by TRAV10 paired with TRAJ18. A search of VDJdb, accessed on 1 November 2021, was run for TCRs annotated to CMV, EBV and SARS-CoV-2, with TCRs annotated for multiple antigens excluded. TCRdb reanalyzed the raw reads on its own, using fastp at Q25 for trimming and MiXCR for clone calling, and kept in-frame beta chains. CDR3 protein sequences are deduplicated, and each keeps its most common genes and DNA. The V and J calls come from TCRdb's annotation, not from the publication. The sample table contains fewer than 35,000 distinct CDR3 sequences; only one count was recorded for 5.6% of them. In total, the top ten clones hold roughly 22% of the sample.

The sequence joins TRBV28 to TRBJ2-7, with the D gene not clear enough to name. The sample was whole blood. This sequence originates from an adult who was a healthcare worker with PCR-confirmed SARS-CoV-2 infection or an uninfected control (not recorded which). The DNA sequence reads TGTGCCAGCAGTCCCGAGGACGGGTACTACGAGCAGTACTTC. Protein translation: CASSPEDGYYEQYF.